The next 28 T cell receptor beta chains were all read from a single sample in a study of blood T cell repertoires in COVID-19. Clones were read by immunoSEQ multiplex PCR, and TCRdb kept only the in-frame ones, dropping some. The table includes roughly 700,000 clones, approximately 90% detected once. Material: peripheral blood. These receptors were obtained from a woman between 18 and 29 years old with acute or convalescent COVID-19.

The J gene is TRBJ1-2, the V gene TRBV6-5; tentatively, D is TRBD1 (6 bases). Per the germline V gene, CDR1 is MNHEY and CDR2 is SVGAGI. V was clipped by 3 bases and J by 4 bases, with 18 bases between them. The length of the CDR3 is 16 residues. CDR3 in DNA: TGTGCCAGCAGTTATTTGGGTCAGGGGATCGCCTATGGCTACACCTTC. Encoded protein: CASSYLGQGIAYGYTF.

The chain combines TRBV5-1 with TRBJ1-3; maybe TRBD1 (6 bases). The length of the CDR3 is 16 residues. V gave up 0 bases and J gave up 0 bases, with 10 bases separating them. The germline V gene has CDR1 SGHRS and CDR2 YFSETQ. CDR3 sequence reads: CASSLAGASSGNTIYF. CDR3 nucleotide sequence: TGCGCCAGCAGCTTGGCAGGGGCCAGCTCTGGAAACACCATATATTTT.

The chain is built from TRBV7-3 and TRBJ2-4; 7 bases match TRBD1. Germline CDR1 is SGHTA and CDR2 is FQGTGA. Trimming at V came to 3 bases and at J to 10 bases, leaving 6 bases not matched to a gene. There are 13 residues in the CDR3. CDR3 nucleotide sequence: TGTGCCAGCAGCTTGGGAAACAGGGGAATTCAGTACTTC. It encodes CASSLGNRGIQYF.

This rearrangement joins TRBV12-1 to TRBJ2-2; the table's D call of TRBD2 was not tested on the DNA. TRBV12-1 is marked as a pseudogene. This CDR3 has 15 amino acids. The CDR3 DNA is TGTGCCAGCGGATGTGGTAGGAGGAACACCGGGGAGCTGTTTTTT. Its protein is CASGCGRRNTGELFF.

CDR3: CASSILRTGEAFF. As DNA, the CDR3 is TGTGCCAGTAGTATACTCCGGACAGGGGAAGCTTTCTTT. The chain links TRBV19 to TRBJ1-1; 8 bases are shared with TRBD1. V gave up 2 bases and J gave up 8 bases; unmatched junction bases: 4. Germline V gives CDR1 LNHDA, CDR2 SQIVND (reference sequence). CDR3 length equals 13 residues.

V gene TRBV6-4 combines with J gene TRBJ1-3, with D hard to call. Trimming left V 3 bases short and J 7 bases short, with 10 bases between. CDR1 and CDR2 (germline): MRHNA, SNTAGT. The CDR3 totals 13 residues. CDR3: CASSEGTGNTIYF. The DNA for the CDR3 is TGTGCCAGCAGTGAAGGAACGGGGAACACCATATATTTT.

The V gene is TRBV27, the J gene TRBJ1-2; TRBD1 is a possible D gene (5 bases). V lost 5 bases, J lost 4 bases, and 20 bases lay in between. CDR1 is MNHEY, CDR2 SMNVEV, per germline (reference sequence). The CDR3 sequence is 16 residues long. For the CDR3, the DNA is TGTGCCAGCAGTCCATTTAGACAGACACTCACCTATGGCTACACCTTC. Protein product: CASSPFRQTLTYGYTF.

The V call is TRBV2, the J call TRBJ2-7; maybe TRBD2 (6 bases). This CDR3 is built from 15 residues. Germline CDR1 and CDR2: SNHLY and FYNNEI. V was cut by 1 base and J by 1 base, with 11 bases left in between. For the CDR3, the DNA is TGTGCCAGCAGTGAAGGGGCGGGGCAATCCTACGAGCAGTACTTC. It is translated as CASSEGAGQSYEQYF.

This clone has only a few counts. The genes are TRBV19 and TRBJ2-1; D not resolved. This CDR3 is built from 12 residues. Germline V gene lookup returns CDR1 LNHDA and CDR2 SQIVND (reference sequence). V was pared by 4 bases and J by 4 bases, with 5 bases between. CDR3 loop: CASSTVYNEQFF. In DNA form, the CDR3 reads TGTGCCAGTAGTACCGTTTACAATGAGCAGTTCTTC.

The chain recombines TRBV6-1 with TRBJ1-1; D may be TRBD1 (6 bases). This CDR3 region has 13 residues. The germline CDR1 and CDR2 sequences are MNHNS and SASEGT. The V end lost 2 bases, the J end lost 11 bases, and 15 bases lay between the germline ends. DNA of the CDR3: TGTGCCAGCAGTGAAAGACTAAACAGGGTGGCTTTCTTT. It translates to CASSERLNRVAFF.

Concerning this clone: A clone one base away is much larger, so this may be a read error. The CDR3 sequence: CASSDRENYGYTF. The CDR3 DNA reads as TGTGCCAGCAGCGACAGGGAGAACTATGGCTACACCTTC. The V gene is TRBV11-2, the J gene TRBJ1-2; TRBD1 matches 7 bases. V gave up 5 bases and J gave up 2 bases; unmatched junction bases: 2. Germline values: CDR1 SGHAT, CDR2 FQNNGV. The CDR3 has 13 amino acids.

This chain links TRBV2 with TRBJ1-4, with D perhaps TRBD1 (6 bases). V was trimmed by 10 bases and J by 6 bases, leaving 21 bases between them. The CDR3 is made up of 15 amino acids. Germline CDR1 reads SNHLY; CDR2 reads FYNNEI. CDR3 residues: CATNRGTGPDEKLFF. The CDR3 nucleotides read TGTGCCACCAATCGGGGAACAGGGCCGGATGAAAAACTGTTTTTT.

The chain joins TRBV19 to TRBJ2-4; 8 bases are shared with TRBD1. This CDR3 comprises 14 residues. Trimming removed 6 bases from V and 9 bases from J; junction bases left unmatched: 10. In germline, CDR1 is LNHDA, CDR2 SQIVND (reference sequence). The CDR3 reads CASRAGQGPSIQYF. In DNA form, the CDR3 reads TGTGCCAGTAGGGCAGGACAGGGACCTAGCATTCAGTACTTC.

With regard to this clone: Other DNA variants within this sample encode the same CDR3. The chain employs TRBV27 and TRBJ1-5; 9 bases align to TRBD1. J was trimmed by 4 bases and V by 5 bases; bases with no gene match: 3. This CDR3 comprises 14 residues. CDR1 MNHEY and CDR2 SMNVEV come from the germline V gene (reference sequence). CDR3 nucleotide sequence: TGTGCCAGCAGTCCCGGGACAGGGAATCAGCCCCAGCATTTT. As protein: CASSPGTGNQPQHF.

The gene calls are TRBV6-1 and TRBJ1-2; TRBD1 agrees at 7 bases. The CDR3 is 14 residues long. V was clipped by 3 bases and J by 3 bases; unmatched bases: 4. Germline CDR1 MNHNS, CDR2 SASEGT. The CDR3 DNA reads as TGTGCCAGCAGTGACAGGGGGTTCCACTATGGCTACACCTTC. This translates into CASSDRGFHYGYTF.

The rearrangement uses TRBV3-1 (or the pseudogene TRBV3-2) and TRBJ2-7; perhaps TRBD1 as D (6 bases). Germline-derived CDR1 and CDR2 are LGHDT and YNNKEL (reference sequence). The V and J ends lost 1 base and 2 bases respectively, with 12 bases between them. This CDR3 comprises 15 residues. DNA for the CDR3: TGTGCCAGCAGCCAAGGGCAGGGGAGAACCTACGAGCAGTACTTC. Protein product: CASSQGQGRTYEQYF.

The rearrangement joins TRBV18 to TRBJ2-7, with 8 bases fitting TRBD2. There are 14 residues in the CDR3. Trimming at V came to 6 bases and at J to 1 base, leaving 5 bases not matched to a gene. The germline CDR1 and CDR2 sequences are KGHSH and LQKENI. CDR3 amino acids: CASSRGGQSYEQYF. In DNA, the CDR3 is TGTGCCAGCTCCCGGGGGGGACAATCCTACGAGCAGTACTTC.

The count of this clone is one. Given a much more abundant clone one base away, this may be a read error. The chain combines TRBV24-1 with TRBJ2-6, with D unresolved. V lost 4 bases and J lost 0, with 3 bases in between. CDR3 size: 14 residues. Germline CDR1 is KGHDR and CDR2 is SFDVKD. The CDR3: CATSDSSGANVLTF. The CDR3 DNA sequence: TGTGCCACCAGTGACAGCTCTGGGGCCAACGTCCTGACTTTC.

This rearrangement joins TRBV7-6 to TRBJ2-7, with TRBD1 matching over 7 bases. This CDR3 is built from 15 residues. V dropped 0 bases and J dropped 2; count of bases not matched to a gene: 4. The germline gives CDR1 SGHVS, CDR2 FNYEAQ. CDR3 DNA: TGTGCCAGCAGCTTAGCGAACAGGGGCCCCTACGAGCAGTACTTC. It codes for CASSLANRGPYEQYF.

This sequence joins TRBV2 and TRBJ1-5; TRBD1 is a possible D gene (5 bases). Germline CDR1 is SNHLY and CDR2 is FYNNEI. Trimming took 6 bases from V and 0 from J, leaving 15 bases between them. The CDR3 sequence is 16 residues long. CDR3: CASRVGHPYSNQPQHF. In DNA form, the CDR3 reads TGTGCCAGCAGGGTCGGACATCCTTATAGCAATCAGCCCCAGCATTTT.

The chain is built from TRBV12-5 and TRBJ2-7, with TRBD1 matching 8 bases. Germline V gene sequence: CDR1 LGHNT, CDR2 FRNRAP. The V gene end was trimmed by 0 bases and the J gene end by 2 bases; junction bases not matched to a gene: 6. The CDR3 has 16 amino acids. Written as DNA, the CDR3 is TGTGCTAGTGGTTTGGTAGTAGGACAGGGTCCCTACGAGCAGTACTTC. It specifies CASGLVVGQGPYEQYF. Complete variable domain (other parts from reference TRBV12-5 and TRBJ2-7): DARVTQTPRHKVTEMGQEVTMRCQPILGHNTVFWYRQTMMQGLELLAYFRNRAPLDDSGMPKDRFSAEMPDATLATLKIQPSEPRDSAVYFCASGLVVGQGPYEQYFGPGTRLTVT.

This clone was seen a single time. The chain has TRBV27 and TRBJ2-3; D ambiguous. V was trimmed by 5 bases and J by 1 base, leaving 7 bases between them. The CDR3 totals 13 residues. CDR1 MNHEY and CDR2 SMNVEV come from the germline V gene (reference sequence). DNA for the CDR3: TGTGCCAGCAGTATCCGGGGCACAGATACGCAGTATTTT. As protein: CASSIRGTDTQYF.

The gene calls are TRBV21-1 and TRBJ1-3. TRBV21-1 is termed a pseudogene. The CDR3 length is 13 residues. This CDR3 reads CASAKTSGNTIYF. CDR3 DNA: TGTGCCAGCGCTAAGACTTCTGGAAACACCATATATTTT.

In regard to this clone: One junction end does not reproduce the germline sequence, and a read error may be involved. The V gene is TRBV12-3 or TRBV12-4, the J gene TRBJ2-2; perhaps TRBD2 as D (5 bases). The CDR3 runs to 11 residues. The CDR3 reads CASSFFGELFF. DNA of the CDR3: TGTGCCAGCAGTTTTTTCGGGGAACTGTTTTTT.

The V call is TRBV7-2, the J call TRBJ1-5, with D tentatively TRBD1 (6 bases). Per the germline V gene, CDR1 is SGHTA and CDR2 is FQGNSA. This CDR3 contains 15 residues. The germline V and J ends were trimmed by 7 bases and 5 bases, with 18 bases remaining between them. CDR3 protein: CASTQWGGSDQPQHF. For the CDR3, the DNA is TGTGCCAGCACCCAGTGGGGGGGCAGTGATCAGCCCCAGCATTTT.

The V gene is TRBV27, the J gene TRBJ2-2; D is ambiguous. Germline V CDR1 and CDR2: MNHEY, SMNVEV (reference sequence). CDR3 length: 12 amino acids. Trimming left V 6 bases short and J 2 bases short, with 4 bases between. CDR3: CASRANTGELFF. CDR3 bases: TGTGCCAGCAGGGCCAACACCGGGGAGCTGTTTTTT.

This chain links TRBV19 with TRBJ1-1; the D is unclear. The germline V gene has CDR1 LNHDA and CDR2 SQIVND (reference sequence). The CDR3 contains 11 residues. CDR3 residues: CATEGRTEAFF. The DNA of the CDR3 is TGTGCTACGGAGGGTAGGACTGAAGCTTTCTTT.

This chain uses TRBV11-2 with TRBJ2-7; D call uncertain. Germline V gene data show CDR1 as SGHAT and CDR2 as FQNNGV. V was clipped by 5 bases and J by 2 bases, with 16 bases between them. This CDR3 is built from 15 residues. The CDR3 is CASSPLAGRPYEQYF. In DNA form, the CDR3 reads TGTGCCAGCAGCCCACTGGCAGGTAGACCCTACGAGCAGTACTTC.